The 25 T cell receptor beta chains below come from one sample, sequenced in a study of blood T cell repertoires in COVID-19. Sequencing used immunoSEQ multiplex PCR; TCRdb keeps in-frame clones, though not all of them. The data hold about 110,000 clones, with about 88% observed a single time. Material: peripheral blood. Receptors originate from a human donor in a cohort sampled during active COVID-19.

The chain recombines TRBV5-1 with TRBJ2-7, with TRBD2 matching over 7 bases. The ends lost 0 bases at V and 6 bases at J; junction bases unmatched: 9. Germline V gene data show CDR1 as SGHRS and CDR2 as YFSETQ. The CDR3 loop spans 15 amino acids. The CDR3 is CASSLGGGSLGEQYF. CDR3 sequence (DNA): TGCGCCAGCAGCTTGGGTGGCGGGAGTTTGGGCGAGCAGTACTTC.

The chain recombines TRBV6-5 with TRBJ1-3; no clear D. Per the germline V gene, CDR1 is MNHEY and CDR2 is SVGAGI. Trimming shortened V by 0 bases and J by 0 bases, and 9 bases separated the two germline ends. This CDR3 comprises 16 residues. CDR3 DNA sequence: TGTGCCAGCAGTTACTCGGGCCTCCTCTCTGGAAACACCATATATTTT. This sequence encodes CASSYSGLLSGNTIYF.

The chain couples TRBV7-2 to TRBJ1-2, with 10 bases that match TRBD1. Per germline, CDR1 SGHTA and CDR2 FQGNSA. The CDR3 extends over 15 amino acids. After removal of 5 bases from V and 0 bases from J, the junction contained 3 bases not matched to a gene. The CDR3 is CASSPGTGANYGYTF. The CDR3, as DNA: TGTGCCAGCAGCCCCGGGACAGGGGCTAACTATGGCTACACCTTC.

The chain carries TRBV3-1 (or the pseudogene TRBV3-2) and TRBJ1-5, with a tentative D call TRBD1 (5 bases). The CDR3 runs 15 residues. CDR1 and CDR2 (germline): LGHDT, YNNKEL (reference sequence). Trimming took off 3 bases at V and 7 bases at J, with 16 bases between the two ends. CDR3 sequence (DNA): TGTGCCAGCAGCCATTCCCCGGGGCGGGACCAGCCCCAGCATTTT. It yields the protein CASSHSPGRDQPQHF.

This clone was counted once. The V gene is TRBV7-9, the J gene TRBJ2-1; no firm D call. There are 14 residues in the CDR3. Trimming left V 3 bases short and J 1 base short, with 7 bases between. CDR1 is SEHNR and CDR2 is FQNEAQ in the germline V gene (reference sequence). The CDR3 loop reads CASSLQDSYNEQFF. The DNA for the CDR3 is TGTGCCAGCAGCTTGCAGGATTCCTACAATGAGCAGTTCTTC.

V is TRBV2 and J is TRBJ2-5; 7 nucleotides align to TRBD1. The CDR3 runs 13 residues. Germline CDR1 reads SNHLY; CDR2 reads FYNNEI. J gave up 4 bases and V 9 bases, and 8 bases lay outside the gene matches. The CDR3 loop is CARTEGAGETQYF. CDR3 DNA: TGTGCCAGAACCGAGGGGGCAGGAGAGACCCAGTACTTC.

The chain carries TRBV3-1 (or the pseudogene TRBV3-2) and TRBJ2-5; possible D gene TRBD2, 6 bases. The CDR3 is made up of 14 amino acids. Per germline, CDR1 LGHDT and CDR2 YNNKEL (reference sequence). The V and J ends lost 0 bases and 5 bases respectively, with 10 bases between them. CDR3 coding DNA: TGTGCCAGCAGCCAAGATTTGGCGGGGGAGACCCAGTACTTC. Its translation: CASSQDLAGETQYF.

This clone was counted between two and nine times. V gene TRBV10-3 combines with J gene TRBJ2-7; the D is unclear. The CDR3 is made up of 13 amino acids. V shed 4 bases and J shed 4 bases, with 11 bases lying between them. Germline-derived CDR1 and CDR2 are ENHRY and SYGVKD. The CDR3: CAISGGEFYEQYF. CDR3 coding DNA: TGTGCCATCAGTGGTGGAGAGTTTTACGAGCAGTACTTC.

This clone has only one observation. The rearrangement links TRBV3-1 (or the pseudogene TRBV3-2) to TRBJ2-2; D is perhaps TRBD1 (6 bases). The germline CDR1 and CDR2 sequences are LGHDT and YNNKEL (reference sequence). Deletions cut 4 bases from V and 6 bases from J, with 27 bases between. This CDR3 is 19 amino acids long. The CDR3 sequence: CASSPEEYRVSRGAGELFF. The CDR3 bases are TGTGCCAGCAGCCCCGAGGAATACAGGGTTAGCCGAGGGGCCGGGGAGCTGTTTTTT.

The chain joins TRBV18 to TRBJ1-3; 7 positions agree with TRBD1. The germline gives CDR1 KGHSH, CDR2 LQKENI. Trimming at V came to 2 bases and at J to 0 bases, leaving 4 bases not matched to a gene. The length of the CDR3 is 16 residues. DNA of the CDR3: TGTGCCAGCTCACCAACAGGGGAAGGCTCTGGAAACACCATATATTTT. This encodes CASSPTGEGSGNTIYF.

A note on this clone: Germline is not matched at one junction end, which may reflect a read error. The chain carries TRBV5-1 and TRBJ1-2; a weak D match, TRBD1 (5 bases). Germline V CDR1 and CDR2: SGHRS, YFSETQ. CDR3 size: 14 residues. The CDR3 nucleotides read TGCGCCAGCACCTTGGGGCAGGGCAACTATGGCTACACCTTC. Translated: CASTLGQGNYGYTF.

The V gene is TRBV5-4, the J gene TRBJ2-7; 10 bases map to TRBD2. The CDR3 covers 16 residues. The germline gives CDR1 SGHNT, CDR2 YYREEE (reference sequence). V was pared by 7 bases and J by 2 bases, with 12 bases of the junction left unmatched. The CDR3 coding sequence is TGTGCCAGCTCGGACCTAAGCGGGAGGGCCCCCTACGAGCAGTACTTC. It translates to CASSDLSGRAPYEQYF.

The chain carries TRBV2 and TRBJ2-2; D is possibly TRBD2 (6 bases). Trimming removed 6 bases from V and 1 base from J, with 9 bases in between. Per germline, CDR1 SNHLY and CDR2 FYNNEI. The CDR3 is 14 amino acids. The CDR3 loop is CASRYGGNTGELFF. DNA for the CDR3: TGTGCCAGCAGATACGGGGGGAACACCGGGGAGCTGTTTTTT.

This chain joins TRBV18 and TRBJ2-7; TRBD1 matches at 8 bases. With 8 bases clipped from V and 3 bases from J, the junction kept 6 bases outside the gene matches. Germline assignment: CDR1 KGHSH and CDR2 LQKENI. CDR3 size: 13 residues. CDR3: CASQGAGSYEQYF. For the CDR3, the DNA is TGTGCCAGCCAGGGGGCAGGGAGCTACGAGCAGTACTTC.

V is TRBV21-1 and J is TRBJ1-5. TRBV21-1 is a pseudogene locus. The CDR3 runs 17 residues. The CDR3 sequence is CASSKLGGFYSNQPQHF. CDR3 sequence (DNA): TGTGCCAGCAGCAAGCTCGGCGGTTTCTATAGCAATCAGCCCCAGCATTTT.

The rearrangement joins TRBV28 to TRBJ2-5; 7 nucleotides match TRBD1. With 1 base clipped from V and 3 bases from J, the junction kept 5 bases outside the gene matches. The CDR3 runs to 15 residues. Looked up from germline, CDR1 is MDHEN and CDR2 is SYDVKM. CDR3 coding DNA: TGTGCCAGCAGTTTATTACAGGGGCGGGAAGAGACCCAGTACTTC. Its translation: CASSLLQGREETQYF. Looking up the rest from reference TRBV28 and TRBJ2-5 gives the full variable domain: DVKVTQSSRYLVKRTGEKVFLECVQDMDHENMFWYRQDPGLGLRLIYFSYDVKMKEKGDIPEGYSVSREKKERFSLILESASTNQTSMYLCASSLLQGREETQYFGPGTRLLVL.

This chain connects TRBV7-3 to TRBJ2-6; the match to TRBD1 covers 9 bases. V lost 10 bases to trimming and J lost 4 bases; unmatched junction nucleotides: 8. CDR1 SGHTA and CDR2 FQGTGA come from the germline V gene. The CDR3 contains 15 residues. This CDR3 reads CATTTGGSGANVLTF. CDR3 coding DNA: TGTGCCACTACGACAGGGGGAAGCGGGGCCAACGTCCTGACTTTC.

This sequence joins TRBV2 and TRBJ2-7, with 8 bases aligning to TRBD2. This CDR3 has 14 residues. The germline gives CDR1 SNHLY, CDR2 FYNNEI. J lost 4 bases, V lost 4 bases, and 6 bases had no gene match. The CDR3, as DNA: TGTGCCAGCAGTGTTACGGGAGGGCCGTACGAGCAGTACTTC. It translates to CASSVTGGPYEQYF.

The rearrangement joins TRBV19 to TRBJ2-7; 10 bases are a match to TRBD1. Germline V gene data show CDR1 as LNHDA and CDR2 as SQIVND (reference sequence). After removal of 4 bases from V and 3 bases from J, the junction contained 6 bases not matched to a gene. The CDR3 runs to 15 residues. The CDR3: CASSRDRGALYEQYF. The CDR3 region has the DNA TGTGCCAGTAGTAGGGACAGGGGAGCACTCTACGAGCAGTACTTC.

The chain links TRBV27 to TRBJ2-7, with 11 bases matching TRBD2. Germline V CDR1 and CDR2: MNHEY, SMNVEV (reference sequence). The CDR3 contains 14 residues. V lost 9 bases to trimming and J lost 3 bases; unmatched junction nucleotides: 7. The CDR3 loop reads CASKRLAGHYEQYF. The CDR3 nucleotides read TGTGCCAGTAAACGACTAGCGGGGCACTACGAGCAGTACTTC.

This chain links TRBV6-5 with TRBJ1-5; 8 nucleotides line up with TRBD1. The CDR3 contains 15 residues. Germline V lookup: CDR1 MNHEY, CDR2 SVGAGI. Unmatched junction bases numbered 9, after V lost 5 bases and J lost 6 bases. The CDR3 region is CASSLGQGSAQPQHF. CDR3 nucleotides: TGTGCCAGCAGTCTTGGACAGGGAAGCGCTCAGCCCCAGCATTTT.

This clone was counted only a few times. The genes are TRBV28 and TRBJ1-2; the D gene is possibly TRBD1 (6 bases). Germline CDR1 reads MDHEN; CDR2 reads SYDVKM. The germline V and J ends were trimmed by 3 bases and 4 bases, with 9 bases remaining between them. The CDR3 contains 13 residues. The CDR3 DNA reads as TGTGCCAGCAGTTTCATGGACAGCTATGGCTACACCTTC. Protein sequence: CASSFMDSYGYTF.

This clone showed up just once. The rearrangement joins TRBV6-5 to TRBJ2-3; maybe TRBD1 (5 bases). There are 14 residues in the CDR3. V was shortened by 8 bases and J by 0 bases, with 12 bases between the two germline ends. From germline, CDR1 is MNHEY and CDR2 SVGAGI. The CDR3 DNA sequence: TGTGCCAGCGACAGCCCCACCAGCACAGATACGCAGTATTTT. Translated, it gives CASDSPTSTDTQYF.

The chain carries TRBV3-1 (or the pseudogene TRBV3-2) and TRBJ2-3; weak D call: TRBD2 (6 bases). This CDR3 region has 14 residues. Germline V gene data show CDR1 as LGHDT and CDR2 as YNNKEL (reference sequence). V was cut by 5 bases and J by 1 base, with 10 bases left in between. CDR3 bases: TGTGCCAGCAGCAGGACTACTCGCACAGATACGCAGTATTTT. It encodes CASSRTTRTDTQYF.

J is TRBJ1-4 and V is TRBV4-1, with D maybe TRBD1 (6 bases). In germline, CDR1 is MGHRA, CDR2 YSYEKL. The V end lost 6 bases, the J end lost 3 bases, and 11 bases lay between the germline ends. The CDR3 length is 14 residues. CDR3 loop: CASSLGGSNEKLFF. Here the CDR3 DNA reads TGCGCCAGCAGTCTAGGGGGTTCTAATGAAAAACTGTTTTTT.